This TCR beta chain originates from a study of T cell repertoires in cytomegalovirus infection. The J segment lost 3 bases and the V segment lost 0 bases, leaving 6 bases of the junction unmatched. CDR3 size: 16 residues. Germline CDR1 and CDR2: MNHEY and SVGAGI. This clonotype was picked up many times. TCRdb reprocessed the reads with MiXCR, giving one entry per CDR3 protein. The table lists fewer than 550,000 distinct CDR3 sequences, 15% to 20% of them singletons. This clonotype originated in a human donor in good health (CMV status not recorded). Some clones in this sample may be carry-over from other donors' samples. This chain connects TRBV6-5 to TRBJ1-2; 8 bases are a match to TRBD1. The sample comprised CD8+ T cells from PBMCs. Here the CDR3 DNA reads TGTGCCAGCAGTTACTCGAGACAGGGGCTGGACTATGGCTACACCTTC. Its translation: CASSYSRQGLDYGYTF.